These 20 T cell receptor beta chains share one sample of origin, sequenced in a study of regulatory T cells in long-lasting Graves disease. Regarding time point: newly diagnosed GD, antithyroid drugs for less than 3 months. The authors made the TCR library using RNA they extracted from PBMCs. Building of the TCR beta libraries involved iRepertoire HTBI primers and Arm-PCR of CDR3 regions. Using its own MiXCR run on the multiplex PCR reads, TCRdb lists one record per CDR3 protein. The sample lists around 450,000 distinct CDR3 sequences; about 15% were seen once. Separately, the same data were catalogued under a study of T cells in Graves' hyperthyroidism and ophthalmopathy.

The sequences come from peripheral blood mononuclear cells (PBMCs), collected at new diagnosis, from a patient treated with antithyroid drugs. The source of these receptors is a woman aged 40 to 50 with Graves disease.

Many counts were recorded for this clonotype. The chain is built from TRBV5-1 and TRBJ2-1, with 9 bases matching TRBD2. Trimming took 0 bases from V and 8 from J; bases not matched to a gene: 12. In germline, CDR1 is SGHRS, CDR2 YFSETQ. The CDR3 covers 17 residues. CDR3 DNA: TGCGCCAGCAGCTTGGGGCCCATAGCGGGAGTAGTTCATGAGCAGTTCTTC. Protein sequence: CASSLGPIAGVVHEQFF.

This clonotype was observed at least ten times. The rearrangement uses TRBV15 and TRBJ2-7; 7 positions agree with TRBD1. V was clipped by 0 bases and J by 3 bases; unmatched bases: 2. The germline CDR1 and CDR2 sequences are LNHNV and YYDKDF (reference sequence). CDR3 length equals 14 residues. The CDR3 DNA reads TGTGCCACCAGCAGAGACCAGGGGGTCTACGAGCAGTACTTC. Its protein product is CATSRDQGVYEQYF.

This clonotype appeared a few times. CDR3: CASSEEQGVEAFF. The CDR3 DNA sequence: TGTGCCAGCAGTGAAGAACAGGGGGTTGAAGCTTTCTTT. This rearrangement joins TRBV2 to TRBJ1-1, with 8 bases identical to TRBD1. The CDR3 runs to 13 residues. From germline, CDR1 is SNHLY and CDR2 FYNNEI. Unmatched junction bases numbered 2, after V lost 1 base and J lost 7 bases.

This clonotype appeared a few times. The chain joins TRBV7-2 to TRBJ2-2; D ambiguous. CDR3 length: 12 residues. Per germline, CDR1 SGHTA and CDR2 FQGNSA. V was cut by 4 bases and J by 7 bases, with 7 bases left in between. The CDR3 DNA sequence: TGTGCCAGCAGCTCCAGTGGCGGGGAGCTGTTTTTT. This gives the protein CASSSSGGELFF.

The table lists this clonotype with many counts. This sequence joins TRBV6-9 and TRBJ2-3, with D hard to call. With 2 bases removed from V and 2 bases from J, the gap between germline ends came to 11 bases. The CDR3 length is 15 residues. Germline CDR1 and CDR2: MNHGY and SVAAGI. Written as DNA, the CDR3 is TGTGCCAGCAGTTATCCCCAGGCCCTCACAGATACGCAGTATTTT. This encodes CASSYPQALTDTQYF.

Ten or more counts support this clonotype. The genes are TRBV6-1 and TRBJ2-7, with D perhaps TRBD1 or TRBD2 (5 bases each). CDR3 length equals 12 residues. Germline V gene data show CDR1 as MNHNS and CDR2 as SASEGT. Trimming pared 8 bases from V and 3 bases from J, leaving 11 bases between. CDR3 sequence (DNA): TGTGCCAGCGGGCAGGGAGTCTACGAGCAGTACTTC. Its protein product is CASGQGVYEQYF.

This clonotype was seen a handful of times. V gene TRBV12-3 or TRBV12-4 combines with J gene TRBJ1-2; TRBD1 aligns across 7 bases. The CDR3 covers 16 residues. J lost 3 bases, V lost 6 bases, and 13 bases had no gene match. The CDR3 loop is CASSLAPGGTDYGYTF. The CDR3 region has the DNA TGTGCCAGCAGCCTAGCCCCAGGGGGGACAGACTATGGCTACACCTTC.

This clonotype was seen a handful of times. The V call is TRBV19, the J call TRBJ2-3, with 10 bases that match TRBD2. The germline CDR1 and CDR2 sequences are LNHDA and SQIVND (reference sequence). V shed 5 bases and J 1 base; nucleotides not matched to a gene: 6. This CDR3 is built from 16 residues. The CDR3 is CASSDPTSGGTDTQYF. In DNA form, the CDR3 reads TGTGCCAGTAGTGACCCTACTAGCGGGGGCACAGATACGCAGTATTTT.

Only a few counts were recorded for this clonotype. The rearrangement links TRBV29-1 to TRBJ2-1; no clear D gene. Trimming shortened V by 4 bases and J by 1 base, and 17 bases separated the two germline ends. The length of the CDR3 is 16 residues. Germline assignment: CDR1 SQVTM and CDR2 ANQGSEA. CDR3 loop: CSVVPPEQSSYNEQFF. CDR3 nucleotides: TGCAGCGTTGTACCCCCTGAACAGTCTTCCTACAATGAGCAGTTCTTC.

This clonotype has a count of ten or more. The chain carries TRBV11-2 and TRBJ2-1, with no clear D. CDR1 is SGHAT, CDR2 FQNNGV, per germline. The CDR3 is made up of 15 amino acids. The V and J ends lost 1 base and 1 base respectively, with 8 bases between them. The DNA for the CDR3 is TGTGCCAGCAGCTTAGTTTCGGGTTCCTACAATGAGCAGTTCTTC. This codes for CASSLVSGSYNEQFF.

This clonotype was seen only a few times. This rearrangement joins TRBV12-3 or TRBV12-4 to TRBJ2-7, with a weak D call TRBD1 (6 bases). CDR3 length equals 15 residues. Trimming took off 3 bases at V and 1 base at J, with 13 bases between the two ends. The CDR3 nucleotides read TGTGCCAGCAGTTTGTGGGGTACAGGGTCCTACGAGCAGTACTTC. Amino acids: CASSLWGTGSYEQYF.

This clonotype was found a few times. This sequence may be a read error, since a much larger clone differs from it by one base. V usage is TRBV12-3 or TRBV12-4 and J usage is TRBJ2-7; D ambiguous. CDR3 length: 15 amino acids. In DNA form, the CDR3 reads TGTGCCAGCAGGCGCACTATTATTAGCTCCTGCGAGCAGTACTTC. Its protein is CASRRTIISSCEQYF.

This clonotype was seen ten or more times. In nucleotides, the CDR3 is TGTGCCAGCAGCCAATGGTGGGGCACGGGACAAGAGACCCAGTACTTC. It is translated as CASSQWWGTGQETQYF. The chain links TRBV3-1 to TRBJ2-5; the D call may be TRBD1 or TRBD2 (5 bases each). V lost 2 bases to trimming and J lost 2 bases, with 15 bases between them. Germline lookup yields CDR1 LGHDT and CDR2 YNNKEL (reference sequence). This CDR3 is 16 amino acids long.

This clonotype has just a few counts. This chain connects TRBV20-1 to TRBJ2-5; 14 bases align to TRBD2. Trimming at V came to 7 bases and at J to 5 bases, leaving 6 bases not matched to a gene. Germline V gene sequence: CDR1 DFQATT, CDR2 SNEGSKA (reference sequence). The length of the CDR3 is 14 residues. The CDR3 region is CSVGTSGSRETQYF. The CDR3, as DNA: TGCAGTGTTGGGACTAGCGGGAGTAGGGAGACCCAGTACTTC.

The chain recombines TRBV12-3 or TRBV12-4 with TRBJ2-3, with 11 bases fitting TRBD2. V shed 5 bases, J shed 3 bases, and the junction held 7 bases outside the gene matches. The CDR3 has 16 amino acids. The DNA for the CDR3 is TGTGCCAGCAGTGGGGGGGCTAGCGGGAGGACAGATACGCAGTATTTT. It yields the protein CASSGGASGRTDTQYF.

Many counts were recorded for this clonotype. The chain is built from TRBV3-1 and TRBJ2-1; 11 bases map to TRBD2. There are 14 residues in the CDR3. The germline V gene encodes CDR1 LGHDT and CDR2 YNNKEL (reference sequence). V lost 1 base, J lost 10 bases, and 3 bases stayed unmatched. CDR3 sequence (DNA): TGTGCCAGCAGCCAAGGGCTAGCGGGAGGAGAGCAGTTCTTC. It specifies CASSQGLAGGEQFF.

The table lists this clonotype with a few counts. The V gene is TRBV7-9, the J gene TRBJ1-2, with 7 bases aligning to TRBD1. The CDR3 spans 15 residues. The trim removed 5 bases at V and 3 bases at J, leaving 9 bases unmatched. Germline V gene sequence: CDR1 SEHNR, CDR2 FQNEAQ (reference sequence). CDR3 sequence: CASSELDRADYGYTF. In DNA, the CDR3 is TGTGCCAGCAGCGAACTTGACAGGGCCGACTATGGCTACACCTTC. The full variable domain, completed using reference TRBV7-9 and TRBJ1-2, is DTGVSQNPRHKITKRGQNVTFRCDPISEHNRLYWYRQTLGQGPEFLTYFQNEAQLEKSRLLSDRFSAERPKGSFSTLEIQRTEQGDSAMYLCASSELDRADYGYTFGSGTRLTVV.

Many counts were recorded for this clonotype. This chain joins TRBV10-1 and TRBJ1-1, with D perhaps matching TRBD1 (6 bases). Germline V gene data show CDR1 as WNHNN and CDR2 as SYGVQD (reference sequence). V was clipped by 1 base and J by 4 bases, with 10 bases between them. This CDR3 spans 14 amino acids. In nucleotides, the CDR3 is TGCGCCAGCAGTGAGTACAGGGTTGGCACTGAAGCTTTCTTT. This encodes CASSEYRVGTEAFF.

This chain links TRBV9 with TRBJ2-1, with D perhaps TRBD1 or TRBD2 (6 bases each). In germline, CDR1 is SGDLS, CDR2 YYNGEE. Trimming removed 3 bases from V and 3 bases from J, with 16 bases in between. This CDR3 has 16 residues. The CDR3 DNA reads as TGTGCCAGCAGCGCCCCCGGGGGCAGGGTCTACAATGAGCAGTTCTTC. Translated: CASSAPGGRVYNEQFF.

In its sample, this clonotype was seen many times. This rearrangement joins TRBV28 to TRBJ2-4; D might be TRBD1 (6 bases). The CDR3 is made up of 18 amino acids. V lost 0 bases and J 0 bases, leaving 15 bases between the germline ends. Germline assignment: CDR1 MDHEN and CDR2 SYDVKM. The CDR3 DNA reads TGTGCCAGCAGTTTATGGTTAAAGGGGGTGGCAGCCAAAAACATTCAGTACTTC. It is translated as CASSLWLKGVAAKNIQYF.